Presented here are 4 T cell receptor beta chains from one specimen sequenced in a study of blood T cells in healthy people across ages. The authors ran a second PCR of roughly 7 to 11 cycles using a sample-barcoded 5' primer and a J-beta primer mix. TCRdb independently ran MiXCR on the 5' RACE reads; one entry per CDR3 protein. Of fewer than 900,000 distinct CDR3 sequences detected, about 42% appear once; the ten largest clones hold 20% to 25%. Material: blood. The receptors were gathered from a woman in her sixties or seventies in good health.

This clonotype showed up many times. CDR3 bases: TGCAGCACTGCTTCAGCGGTTAATGAGCAGTTCTTC. Its protein product is CSTASAVNEQFF. The J gene is TRBJ2-1, the V gene TRBV29-1; D possibly corresponds to TRBD2 (5 bases). Germline-derived CDR1 and CDR2 are SQVTM and ANQGSEA. The CDR3 contains 12 residues. Trimming left V 8 bases short and J 7 bases short, with 15 bases between.

This clonotype was counted many times. CDR3 residues: CASSVGQGPTGYEQYF. CDR3 bases: TGTGCCAGCAGCGTAGGACAGGGACCCACGGGCTACGAGCAGTACTTC. The rearrangement links TRBV9 to TRBJ2-7; 7 nucleotides align to TRBD1. With V trimmed by 0 bases and J by 3 bases, 9 bases remained unmatched. Germline V gene lookup returns CDR1 SGDLS and CDR2 YYNGEE. The CDR3 spans 16 residues.

This clonotype was picked up many times. This chain connects TRBV28 to TRBJ2-7; TRBD2 is a possible D gene (6 bases). The CDR3 contains 12 residues. Germline CDR1 and CDR2: MDHEN and SYDVKM. V lost 9 bases to trimming and J lost 3 bases, with 12 bases between them. CDR3 in amino acids: CASGGAGYEQYF. Here the CDR3 DNA reads TGTGCCAGTGGAGGGGCAGGCTACGAGCAGTACTTC.

This sequence joins TRBV6-5 and TRBJ2-1; D is ambiguous. Trimming took off 6 bases at V and 0 bases at J, with 9 bases between the two ends. This CDR3 contains 14 residues. Per the germline V gene, CDR1 is MNHEY and CDR2 is SVGAGI. CDR3 in DNA: TGTGCCAGCAGACGCCGCGCCTCCTACAATGAGCAGTTCTTC. It is translated as CASRRRASYNEQFF.